What follows describes a single T cell receptor (beta chain). The study excluded patients with uncontrolled infection, other autoimmune disease, pregnancy or lactation. The sample is drawn from a study of T cells in Graves' hyperthyroidism and ophthalmopathy. V was cut by 6 bases and J by 2 bases, with 11 bases left in between. The CDR3 runs 14 residues. TCR beta CDR3 region amplification was performed from RNA transcripts. The HTBI set primed first-round TCR CDR3 RT-PCR. TCRdb used MiXCR to reprocess the multiplex PCR reads, holding one entry per CDR3 protein. The sample records hundreds of thousands of distinct CDR3 sequences, around 25% being singletons.

The sequenced sample consisted of blood. This chain connects TRBV12-3 or TRBV12-4 to TRBJ1-5, with D unclear. The sequence was obtained from a middle-aged woman with Graves' ophthalmopathy. The CDR3 coding sequence is TGTGCCAGCAGCGGCGGTAGTGGCAATCAGCCCCAGCATTTT. Amino acids: CASSGGSGNQPQHF.